Listed here are 17 T cell receptor beta chains from one sample, sequenced in a study of T cell responses to AZD1222 COVID-19 vaccine. TCRdb's table, derived via immunoSEQ multiplex PCR, lists solely in-frame clones and lacks some. This sample has more than 95,000 clones; approximately 90% occur once, and the top ten carry approximately 18%. The specimen was peripheral blood, collected on day 0 of AZD1222 vaccination. These receptors were obtained from an adult in good health.

The CDR3, as DNA: TGTGCCAGCAGCTCCGACAGCTCTGGGGCCAACGTCCTGACTTTC. It specifies CASSSDSSGANVLTF. The chain recombines TRBV7-2 with TRBJ2-6; tentatively, D is TRBD1 (5 bases). V lost 4 bases and J 0 bases, leaving 7 bases between the germline ends. Per the germline V gene, CDR1 is SGHTA and CDR2 is FQGNSA. The CDR3 spans 15 residues.

The CDR3 spells CASSSNAGPGGTEAFF. CDR3 sequence (DNA): TGTGCCAGCAGCTCCAACGCCGGTCCTGGCGGCACTGAAGCTTTCTTT. The V gene is TRBV7-9, the J gene TRBJ1-1; D unclear. The germline V gene encodes CDR1 SEHNR and CDR2 FQNEAQ (reference sequence). V gave up 4 bases and J gave up 4 bases, with 19 bases separating them. The CDR3 runs to 16 residues.

This chain uses TRBV19 with TRBJ2-7; 7 nucleotides line up with TRBD1. Germline CDR1 reads LNHDA; CDR2 reads SQIVND (reference sequence). The V segment lost 5 bases and the J segment 3 bases; nucleotides outside the gene matches: 4. This CDR3 region has 13 residues. In DNA, the CDR3 is TGTGCCAGTAGTGAGGCAGGGGGCTACGAGCAGTACTTC. It encodes CASSEAGGYEQYF.

The CDR3 DNA reads TGTGCCAGCAGTGATGGGGGACCCTATGGCTACACCTTC. Translated: CASSDGGPYGYTF. The chain links TRBV6-1 to TRBJ1-2; D is perhaps TRBD1 (5 bases). CDR1 and CDR2 from the germline V gene are MNHNS and SASEGT. The CDR3 has 13 residues. The V and J ends lost 3 bases and 4 bases respectively, with 9 bases between them.

V and J are TRBV7-8 and TRBJ2-3; TRBD2 agrees at 13 bases. The J segment lost 6 bases and the V segment lost 0 bases, leaving 6 bases of the junction unmatched. The germline V gene encodes CDR1 SGHVS and CDR2 FQNEAQ. This CDR3 is 17 amino acids long. The chain's CDR3 is CASSLAPGLAGLDTQYF. DNA of the CDR3: TGTGCCAGCAGCTTAGCGCCGGGACTAGCGGGATTGGATACGCAGTATTTT. The full variable domain, with the rest looked up from reference TRBV7-8 and TRBJ2-3, is GAGVSQSPRYKVAKRGQDVALRCDPISGHVSLFWYQQALGQGPEFLTYFQNEAQLDKSGLPSDRFFAERPEGSVSTLKIQRTQQEDSAVYLCASSLAPGLAGLDTQYFGPGTRLTVL.

J is TRBJ1-6 and V is TRBV5-6; TRBD1 agrees at 7 bases. J gave up 9 bases and V 0 bases, and 3 bases lay outside the gene matches. The germline V gene encodes CDR1 SGHDT and CDR2 YYEEEE. This CDR3 is 14 amino acids long. The CDR3 DNA reads TGTGCCAGCAGCTTGGGCCAGGGGGTTTCACCCCTCCACTTT. Translated, it gives CASSLGQGVSPLHF.

This clone was counted a single time. The V call is TRBV6-5, the J call TRBJ2-3; TRBD1 agrees at 9 bases. This CDR3 contains 16 residues. After removal of 2 bases from V and 1 base from J, the junction contained 4 bases not matched to a gene. The germline V gene encodes CDR1 MNHEY and CDR2 SVGAGI. The CDR3 is CASSYPDRGGTDTQYF. As DNA, the CDR3 is TGTGCCAGCAGTTACCCAGACAGGGGGGGCACAGATACGCAGTATTTT.

The rearrangement uses TRBV7-6 and TRBJ1-1; perhaps TRBD1 as D (6 bases). The V and J ends lost 4 bases and 4 bases respectively, with 13 bases between them. This CDR3 region has 14 residues. Germline assignment: CDR1 SGHVS and CDR2 FNYEAQ. Written as DNA, the CDR3 is TGTGCCAGCAGCTCGGGGGGAGGGGGCACTGAAGCTTTCTTT. Translating it yields CASSSGGGGTEAFF. The variable domain in full, with the rest retrieved from reference TRBV7-6 and TRBJ1-1, is GAGVSQSPRYKVTKRGQDVALRCDPISGHVSLYWYRQALGQGPEFLTYFNYEAQQDKSGLPNDRFSAERPEGSISTLTIQRTEQRDSAMYRCASSSGGGGTEAFFGQGTRLTVV.

Turning to this clone: One end of the junction is discordant with germline, which a read error may explain. This chain joins TRBV6-1 and TRBJ2-7; perhaps TRBD1 as D (5 bases). Germline lookup yields CDR1 MNHNS and CDR2 SASEGT. The CDR3 has 13 amino acids. The CDR3 sequence: CASSERQGYEQYF. In DNA form, the CDR3 reads TGTGCCAGCAGTGAAAGGCAGGGCTACGAACAGTACTTC.

The chain combines TRBV19 with TRBJ1-5; 9 bases are shared with TRBD1. The CDR3 spans 13 residues. Per germline, CDR1 LNHDA and CDR2 SQIVND (reference sequence). V was clipped by 6 bases and J by 5 bases; unmatched bases: 2. CDR3 nucleotide sequence: TGTGCCAGTAGCCGACAGGGGGATCAGCCCCAGCATTTT. As protein: CASSRQGDQPQHF. The full variable domain, its missing parts supplied by reference TRBV19 and TRBJ1-5, is DGGITQSPKYLFRKEGQNVTLSCEQNLNHDAMYWYRQDPGQGLRLIYYSQIVNDFQKGDIAEGYSVSREKKESFPLTVTSAQKNPTAFYLCASSRQGDQPQHFGDGTRLSIL.

CDR3 bases: TGTGCCAGCAGCGAGTACAGCCGAAATGAGCAGTTCTTC. Its protein is CASSEYSRNEQFF. The V call is TRBV7-9, the J call TRBJ2-1; no firm D call. In germline, CDR1 is SEHNR, CDR2 FQNEAQ (reference sequence). The CDR3 runs 13 residues. V shed 5 bases and J shed 7 bases, with 12 bases lying between them.

The chain has TRBV7-2 and TRBJ1-5; tentative D call: TRBD1 (6 bases). Germline CDR1 and CDR2: SGHTA and FQGNSA. The V gene lost 1 base and the J gene lost 4 bases, with 11 bases spanning the gap. The CDR3 runs 15 residues. This CDR3 reads CASSLVGQTNQPQHF. CDR3 DNA: TGTGCCAGCAGCTTAGTAGGACAGACTAATCAGCCCCAGCATTTT.

Written as DNA, the CDR3 is TGTGCCAGCAGTTTAGCACAGACGGGCGAGCAGTACTTC. It translates to CASSLAQTGEQYF. The chain recombines TRBV27 with TRBJ2-7; D gene unclear. Germline V gene lookup returns CDR1 MNHEY and CDR2 SMNVEV (reference sequence). Trimming removed 2 bases from V and 6 bases from J, with 11 bases in between. The CDR3 is 13 amino acids.

V usage is TRBV19 and J usage is TRBJ1-6; no firm D call. The V end lost 5 bases, the J end lost 0 bases, and 2 bases lay between the germline ends. This CDR3 contains 13 residues. Germline values: CDR1 LNHDA, CDR2 SQIVND (reference sequence). The CDR3 loop is CASSASYNSPLHF. In DNA, the CDR3 is TGTGCCAGTAGTGCCTCCTATAATTCACCCCTCCACTTT.

The chain recombines TRBV24-1 with TRBJ2-1, with no clear D. Germline CDR1 KGHDR, CDR2 SFDVKD. There are 13 residues in the CDR3. V lost 1 base to trimming and J lost 5 bases, with 5 bases between them. As DNA, the CDR3 is TGTGCCACCAGTGATTTCGTAAACAATGAGCAGTTCTTC. Translating it yields CATSDFVNNEQFF.

The rearrangement links TRBV29-1 to TRBJ1-2, with 7 bases that match TRBD1. This CDR3 is built from 13 residues. Trimming cost V 4 bases and J 5 bases; bases outside gene matches: 7. Per the germline V gene, CDR1 is SQVTM and CDR2 is ANQGSEA. The CDR3 DNA sequence: TGCAGCGTTGGAACAGGGGAAGTATATGGCTACACCTTC. Protein sequence: CSVGTGEVYGYTF.

This clone was detected only once. The chain joins TRBV30 to TRBJ1-1; no clear D. Germline CDR1 GTSNPN, CDR2 SVGIG (reference sequence). The CDR3 runs to 10 residues. V lost 8 bases and J lost 4, with 8 bases in between. The CDR3 loop reads CASQSTEAFF. The CDR3 DNA follows: TGTGCCAGCCAGAGCACTGAAGCTTTCTTT. Drawing the rest from reference TRBV30 and TRBJ1-1, the complete variable domain is SQTIHQWPATLVQPVGSPLSLECTVEGTSNPNLYWYRQAAGRGLQLLFYSVGIGQISSEVPQNLSASRPQDRQFILSSKKLLLSDSGFYLCASQSTEAFFGQGTRLTVV.